This T cell receptor beta chain was recorded in a study of T cells in Graves' hyperthyroidism and ophthalmopathy. The CDR3 sequence is 12 residues long. Trimming pared 6 bases from V and 1 base from J, leaving 9 bases between. From germline, CDR1 is DFQATT and CDR2 SNEGSKA (reference sequence). TCR beta CDR3 sequences were amplified from RNA transcripts. The TCR CDR3 first-round RT-PCR relied on the HTBI primer set. TCRdb called the multiplex PCR reads again in MiXCR, with one record for every CDR3 protein. There are hundreds of thousands of distinct CDR3 sequences in the sample; 45% occur only once, and about 7% lies in the top ten. This clonotype was counted many times.

This TCR came from an adult man with Graves' disease, either hyperthyroidism or ophthalmopathy (not recorded which). The rearrangement joins TRBV20-1 to TRBJ2-5, with D possibly matching TRBD1 (6 bases). The sequenced sample was peripheral blood or thyroid tissue (not recorded which). The CDR3 DNA reads TGCAGTGCCAGGGGTTTCCAAGAGACCCAGTACTTC. Its protein product is CSARGFQETQYF.